This T cell receptor (beta chain) was profiled in a study of T cell repertoires in cytomegalovirus infection. As for the study in general: It can be stated that public TCR beta signatures indicated CMV infection as well as a matching HLA type.

Study results and limitations: Pooled public TCR beta family frequency picked out CMV carriers with the relevant HLA. HLA-C-restricted CMV-specific TCR beta clonotypes prevailed in the ex vivo response.

A single record per CDR3 protein comes from TCRdb applying MiXCR to the reads. The data contain tens of thousands of distinct CDR3 sequences, 20% of them singletons. This clonotype occurred a few times. The antigen remains undetermined. Sequencing was done on a sample of PBMCs, sequenced either directly or after in vitro stimulation (not recorded which). The TCR comes from a human donor in good health (CMV status not recorded). Some clones in this sample may be carry-over from other donors' samples.

The CDR3 coding sequence is TGTGCCAGCATAACAGGGGACGGCTACACCTTC. The encoded protein is CASITGDGYTF. V usage is TRBV12-3 or TRBV12-4 and J usage is TRBJ1-2, with 7 bases that match TRBD1. The ends lost 7 bases at V and 8 bases at J; junction bases unmatched: 4. The CDR3 sequence is 11 residues long.